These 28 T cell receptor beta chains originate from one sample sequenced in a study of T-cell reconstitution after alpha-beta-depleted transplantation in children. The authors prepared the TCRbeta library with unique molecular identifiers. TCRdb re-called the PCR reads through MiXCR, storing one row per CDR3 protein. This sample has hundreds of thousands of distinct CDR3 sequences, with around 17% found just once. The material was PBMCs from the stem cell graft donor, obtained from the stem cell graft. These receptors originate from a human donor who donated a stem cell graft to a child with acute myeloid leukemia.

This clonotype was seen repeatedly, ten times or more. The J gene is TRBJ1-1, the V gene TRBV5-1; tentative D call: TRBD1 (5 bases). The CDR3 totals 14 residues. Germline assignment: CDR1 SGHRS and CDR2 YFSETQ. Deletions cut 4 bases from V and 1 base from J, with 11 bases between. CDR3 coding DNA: TGCGCCAGCAGCCGCGGGACCGAGAACACTGAAGCTTTCTTT. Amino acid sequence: CASSRGTENTEAFF.

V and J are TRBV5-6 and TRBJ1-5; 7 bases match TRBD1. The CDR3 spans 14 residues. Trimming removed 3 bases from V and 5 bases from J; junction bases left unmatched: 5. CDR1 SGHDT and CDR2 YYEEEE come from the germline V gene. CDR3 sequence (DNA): TGTGCCAGCAGCTCGGACAGGCTCGATCAGCCCCAGCATTTT. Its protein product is CASSSDRLDQPQHF.

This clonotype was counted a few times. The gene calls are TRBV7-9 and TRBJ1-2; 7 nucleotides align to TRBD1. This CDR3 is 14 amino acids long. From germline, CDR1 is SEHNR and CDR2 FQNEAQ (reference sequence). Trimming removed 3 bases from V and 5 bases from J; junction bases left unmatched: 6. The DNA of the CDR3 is TGTGCCAGCAGCTTCGGGGACAGCGGGTATGGCTACACCTTC. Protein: CASSFGDSGYGYTF.

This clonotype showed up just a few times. The CDR3 reads CASSGGRITGNTIYF. DNA for the CDR3: TGTGCCAGCAGCGGTGGACGAATTACTGGAAACACCATATATTTT. The chain employs TRBV7-9 and TRBJ1-3; D uncertain. The CDR3 spans 15 residues. The ends were cut back, 5 bases at V and 2 bases at J, with 13 bases in the middle. Germline CDR1 reads SEHNR; CDR2 reads FQNEAQ (reference sequence).

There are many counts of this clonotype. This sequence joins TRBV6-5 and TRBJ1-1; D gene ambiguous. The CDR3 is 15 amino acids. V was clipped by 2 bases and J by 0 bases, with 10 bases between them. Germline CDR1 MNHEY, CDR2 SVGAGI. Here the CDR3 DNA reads TGTGCCAGCAGTTACCTGACAAGGGTGAACACTGAAGCTTTCTTT. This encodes CASSYLTRVNTEAFF.

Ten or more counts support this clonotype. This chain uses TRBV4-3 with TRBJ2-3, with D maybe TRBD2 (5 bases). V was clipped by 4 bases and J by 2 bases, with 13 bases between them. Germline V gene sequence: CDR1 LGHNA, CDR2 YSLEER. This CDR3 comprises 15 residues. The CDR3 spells CASSRLAQSTDTQYF. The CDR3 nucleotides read TGCGCCAGCAGCCGATTAGCGCAATCCACAGATACGCAGTATTTT.

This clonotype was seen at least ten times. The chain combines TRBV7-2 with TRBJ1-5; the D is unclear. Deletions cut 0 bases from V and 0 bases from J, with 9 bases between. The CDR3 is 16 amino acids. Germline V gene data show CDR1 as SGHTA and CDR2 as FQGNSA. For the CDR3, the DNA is TGTGCCAGCAGCTTAGCAGGGTCTTATAGCAATCAGCCCCAGCATTTT. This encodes CASSLAGSYSNQPQHF.

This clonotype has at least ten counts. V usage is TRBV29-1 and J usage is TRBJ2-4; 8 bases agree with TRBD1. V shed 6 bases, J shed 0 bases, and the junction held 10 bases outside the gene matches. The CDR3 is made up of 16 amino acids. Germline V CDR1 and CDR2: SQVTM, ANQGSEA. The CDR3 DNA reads TGCAGCGTGATCGGACAGGGTGAACTAGCCAAAAACATTCAGTACTTC. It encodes CSVIGQGELAKNIQYF.

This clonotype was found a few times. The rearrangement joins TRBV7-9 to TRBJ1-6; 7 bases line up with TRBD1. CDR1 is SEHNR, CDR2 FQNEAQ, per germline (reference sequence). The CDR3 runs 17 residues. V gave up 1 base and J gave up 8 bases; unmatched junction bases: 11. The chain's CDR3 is CASSLGPHRGRDSPLHF. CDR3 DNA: TGTGCCAGCAGCTTAGGACCTCACAGGGGAAGGGATTCACCCCTCCACTTT.

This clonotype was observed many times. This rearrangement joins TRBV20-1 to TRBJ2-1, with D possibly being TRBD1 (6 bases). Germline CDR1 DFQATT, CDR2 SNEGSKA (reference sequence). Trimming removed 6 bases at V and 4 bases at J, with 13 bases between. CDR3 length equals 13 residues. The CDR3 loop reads CSAPRGQYNEQFF. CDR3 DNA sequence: TGCAGTGCCCCTAGGGGACAATACAATGAGCAGTTCTTC.

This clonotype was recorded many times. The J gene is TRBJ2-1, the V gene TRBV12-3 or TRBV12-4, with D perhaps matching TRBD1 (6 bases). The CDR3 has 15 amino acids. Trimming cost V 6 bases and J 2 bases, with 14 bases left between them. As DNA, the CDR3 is TGTGCCAGCAGGCTGGGGACATCTCCCTACAATGAGCAGTTCTTC. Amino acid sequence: CASRLGTSPYNEQFF.

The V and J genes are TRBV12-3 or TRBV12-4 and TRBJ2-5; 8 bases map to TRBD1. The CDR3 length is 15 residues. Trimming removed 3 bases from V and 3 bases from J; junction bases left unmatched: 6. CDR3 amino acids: CASSLRTGLKETQYF. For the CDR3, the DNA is TGTGCCAGCAGTTTGCGGACAGGGTTAAAAGAGACCCAGTACTTC.

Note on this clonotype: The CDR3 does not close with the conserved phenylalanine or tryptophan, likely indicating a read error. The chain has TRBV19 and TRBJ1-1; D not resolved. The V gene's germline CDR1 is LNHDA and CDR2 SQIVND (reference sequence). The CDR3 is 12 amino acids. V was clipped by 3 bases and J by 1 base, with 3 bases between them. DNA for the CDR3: TGTGCCAGTAGTATTAGGAACACTGAAGCTTTCCTT. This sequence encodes CASSIRNTEAFL.

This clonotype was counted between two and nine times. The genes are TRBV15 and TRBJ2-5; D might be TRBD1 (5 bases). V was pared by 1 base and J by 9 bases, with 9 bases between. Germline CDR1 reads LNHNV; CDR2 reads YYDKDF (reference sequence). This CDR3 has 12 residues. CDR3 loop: CATSRAKGAQYF. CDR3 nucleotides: TGTGCCACCAGCAGAGCCAAAGGGGCCCAGTACTTC.

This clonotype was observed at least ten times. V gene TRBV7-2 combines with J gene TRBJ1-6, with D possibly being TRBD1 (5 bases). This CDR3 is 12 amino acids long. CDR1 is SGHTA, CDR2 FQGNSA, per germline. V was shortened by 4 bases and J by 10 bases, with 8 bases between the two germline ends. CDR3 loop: CASSSGGSPLHF. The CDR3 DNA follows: TGTGCCAGCAGCTCGGGGGGGTCACCCCTCCACTTT.

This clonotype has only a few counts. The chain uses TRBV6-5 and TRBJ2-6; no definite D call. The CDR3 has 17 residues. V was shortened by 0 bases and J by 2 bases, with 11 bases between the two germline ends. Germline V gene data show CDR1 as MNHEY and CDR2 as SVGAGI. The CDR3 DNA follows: TGTGCCAGCAGTTACTCGGCGCTTCGGGCTGGGGCCAACGTCCTGACTTTC. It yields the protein CASSYSALRAGANVLTF.

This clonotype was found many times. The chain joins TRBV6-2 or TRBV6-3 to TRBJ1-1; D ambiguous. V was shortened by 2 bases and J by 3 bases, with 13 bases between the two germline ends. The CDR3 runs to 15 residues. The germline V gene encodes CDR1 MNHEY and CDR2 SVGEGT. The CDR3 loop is CASSYDLGFYTEAFF. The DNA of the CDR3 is TGTGCCAGCAGTTACGATTTGGGTTTCTACACTGAAGCTTTCTTT.

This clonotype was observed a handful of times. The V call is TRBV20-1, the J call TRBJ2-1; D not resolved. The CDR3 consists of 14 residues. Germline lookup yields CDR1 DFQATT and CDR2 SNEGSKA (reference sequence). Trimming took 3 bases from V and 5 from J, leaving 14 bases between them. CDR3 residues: CSASYVSVNNEQFF. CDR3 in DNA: TGCAGTGCTAGCTACGTATCCGTCAACAATGAGCAGTTCTTC.

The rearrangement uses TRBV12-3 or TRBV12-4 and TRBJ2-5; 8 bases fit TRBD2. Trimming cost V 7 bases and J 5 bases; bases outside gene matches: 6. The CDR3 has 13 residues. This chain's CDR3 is CASNQRGRETQYF. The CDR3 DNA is TGTGCCAGCAACCAACGCGGGAGGGAGACCCAGTACTTC.

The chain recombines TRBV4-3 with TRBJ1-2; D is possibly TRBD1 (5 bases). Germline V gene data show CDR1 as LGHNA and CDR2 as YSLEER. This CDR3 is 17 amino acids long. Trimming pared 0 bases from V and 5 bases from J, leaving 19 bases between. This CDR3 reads CASSQEALGTDWYGYTF. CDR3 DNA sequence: TGCGCCAGCAGCCAAGAAGCTTTGGGGACCGATTGGTATGGCTACACCTTC.

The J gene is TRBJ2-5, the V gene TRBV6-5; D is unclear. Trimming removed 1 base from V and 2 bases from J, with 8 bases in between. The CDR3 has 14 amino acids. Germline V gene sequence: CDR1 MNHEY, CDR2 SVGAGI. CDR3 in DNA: TGTGCCAGCAGTTACTATACCGTACAAGAGACCCAGTACTTC. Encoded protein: CASSYYTVQETQYF.

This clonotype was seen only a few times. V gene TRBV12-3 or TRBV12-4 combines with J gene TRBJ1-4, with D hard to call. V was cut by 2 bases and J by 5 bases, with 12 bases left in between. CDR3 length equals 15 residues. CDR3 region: CASSLWTGKNEKLFF. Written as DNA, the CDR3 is TGTGCCAGCAGTTTATGGACGGGAAAGAATGAAAAACTGTTTTTT.

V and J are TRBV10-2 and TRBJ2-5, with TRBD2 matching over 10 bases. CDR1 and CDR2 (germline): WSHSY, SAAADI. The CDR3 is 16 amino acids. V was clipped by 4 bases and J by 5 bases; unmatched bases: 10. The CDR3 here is CASSAPERGGIETQYF. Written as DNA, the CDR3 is TGCGCCAGCAGTGCCCCTGAGCGGGGGGGCATTGAGACCCAGTACTTC.

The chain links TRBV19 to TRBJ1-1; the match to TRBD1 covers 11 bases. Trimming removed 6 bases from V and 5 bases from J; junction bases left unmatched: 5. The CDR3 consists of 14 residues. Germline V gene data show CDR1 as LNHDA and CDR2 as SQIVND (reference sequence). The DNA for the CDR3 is TGTGCCAGTAGGACGGGACAGGGGGGAACTGAAGCTTTCTTT. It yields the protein CASRTGQGGTEAFF.

This CDR3 reads CASSVEQGEQYF. DNA of the CDR3: TGTGCCAGCAGCGTCGAACAGGGCGAGCAGTACTTC. The chain joins TRBV7-9 to TRBJ2-7, with D possibly being TRBD1 (6 bases). From germline, CDR1 is SEHNR and CDR2 FQNEAQ (reference sequence). The CDR3 length is 12 residues. The ends were cut back, 5 bases at V and 6 bases at J, with 11 bases in the middle.

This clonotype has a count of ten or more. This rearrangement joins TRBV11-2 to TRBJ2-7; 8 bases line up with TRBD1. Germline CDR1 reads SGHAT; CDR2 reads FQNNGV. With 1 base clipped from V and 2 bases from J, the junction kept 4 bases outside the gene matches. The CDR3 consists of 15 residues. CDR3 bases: TGTGCCAGCAGCTTAGCCGGGACAGGAGCCTACGAGCAGTACTTC. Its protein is CASSLAGTGAYEQYF.

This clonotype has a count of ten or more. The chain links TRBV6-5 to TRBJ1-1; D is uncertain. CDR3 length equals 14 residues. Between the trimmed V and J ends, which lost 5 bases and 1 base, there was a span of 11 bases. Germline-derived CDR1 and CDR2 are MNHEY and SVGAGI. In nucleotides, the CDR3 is TGTGCCAGCAGTACCGACAAGACGAACACTGAAGCTTTCTTT. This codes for CASSTDKTNTEAFF.

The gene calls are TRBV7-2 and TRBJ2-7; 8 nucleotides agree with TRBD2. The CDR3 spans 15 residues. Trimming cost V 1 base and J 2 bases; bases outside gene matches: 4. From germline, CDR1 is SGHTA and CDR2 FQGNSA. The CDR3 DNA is TGTGCCAGCAGCTTAGAGGGAGCGGGGGCCTACGAGCAGTACTTC. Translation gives CASSLEGAGAYEQYF.